The 19 T cell receptor beta chains listed next were all sequenced from one sample in a study of early T cells in non-severe SARS-CoV-2 infection. TCRdb re-called the 5' RACE reads with MiXCR, one entry per CDR3 protein. This sample yields about 110,000 distinct CDR3 sequences, of which 12% are seen a single time; around 2.9% belongs to the top ten. Sequencing was performed on whole blood. The receptor source for this set is an adult who was a healthcare worker with PCR-confirmed SARS-CoV-2 infection or an uninfected control (not recorded which).

At least ten counts were recorded for this clonotype. The chain is built from TRBV11-3 and TRBJ2-3; no clear D gene. The ends were cut back, 3 bases at V and 0 bases at J, with 7 bases in the middle. Germline V gives CDR1 SGHNT, CDR2 YENEEA. This CDR3 spans 14 amino acids. CDR3 sequence: CASSFLTSTDTQYF. The CDR3 nucleotides are TGTGCCAGCAGCTTTCTCACTAGCACAGATACGCAGTATTTT.

This chain links TRBV21-1 with TRBJ1-3; TRBD1 is taken as the D call from the table, unchecked against the DNA. TRBV21-1 is designated a pseudogene. CDR3 size: 16 residues. The CDR3 nucleotides read TGTGCCAGCAGCAGCGTACGACAGGGGAATGGAAACACCATATATTTT. As protein: CASSSVRQGNGNTIYF.

This chain uses TRBV7-4 with TRBJ2-1, with D uncertain. This CDR3 contains 13 residues. The germline gives CDR1 SGHVT, CDR2 SQSDAQ. Trimming removed 3 bases from V and 8 bases from J, with 11 bases in between. CDR3 bases: TGTGCCAGCAGCTTGGAGTATTTGGATGAGCAGTTCTTC. It codes for CASSLEYLDEQFF.

This clonotype appeared a few times. The chain uses TRBV30 and TRBJ2-7, with 7 nucleotides matching TRBD2. The germline V gene has CDR1 GTSNPN and CDR2 SVGIG (reference sequence). V dropped 0 bases and J dropped 5; count of bases not matched to a gene: 7. This CDR3 has 14 amino acids. The DNA of the CDR3 is TGTGCCTGGAGTGTTATGCGGGAGAGCAACGAGCAGTACTTC. It is translated as CAWSVMRESNEQYF.

V gene TRBV12-3 or TRBV12-4 combines with J gene TRBJ1-2; D uncertain. This CDR3 contains 13 residues. Trimming pared 6 bases from V and 4 bases from J, leaving 12 bases between. The CDR3 protein is CASSQDTSYGYTF. The CDR3 DNA sequence: TGTGCCAGCAGCCAAGACACTTCCTATGGCTACACCTTC.

A remark on this clonotype: One base away lies a much larger clone, so this may be a sequencing read error. The V and J genes are TRBV14 and TRBJ2-7; 8 bases match TRBD1. This CDR3 has 15 residues. CDR1 and CDR2 from the germline V gene are SGHDN and FVKESK. J gave up 3 bases and V 4 bases, and 8 bases lay outside the gene matches. The CDR3 protein is CASSRNRGQGYEQYF. CDR3 nucleotide sequence: TGTGCCAGCAGCCGTAACCGAGGACAGGGCTACGAGCAGTACTTC.

The rearrangement uses TRBV29-1 and TRBJ2-5; D gene ambiguous. Germline loops: CDR1 SQVTM, CDR2 ANQGSEA. Deletions cut 7 bases from V and 4 bases from J, with 10 bases between. The length of the CDR3 is 11 residues. CDR3 sequence (DNA): TGCAGCGGCCTAATTAGAGAGACCCAGTACTTC. It codes for CSGLIRETQYF.

This clonotype has a handful of counts. This chain joins TRBV2 and TRBJ2-3, with D unclear. Trimming took 5 bases from V and 3 from J, leaving 24 bases between them. Germline V lookup: CDR1 SNHLY, CDR2 FYNNEI. The length of the CDR3 is 18 residues. CDR3 region: CASSSRPSYVRMTDTQYF. The CDR3 region has the DNA TGTGCCAGCAGTTCGCGGCCATCCTACGTTCGGATGACAGATACGCAGTATTTT.

This clonotype was seen only a few times. The junction departs from germline at one end; a sequencing error may be responsible. CDR3 region: CASSWGQGANTGELFF. The CDR3 DNA reads as TGTGCTAGCAGCTGGGGACAGGGGGCGAACACCGGGGAGCTGTTTTTT. The rearrangement links TRBV7-7 to TRBJ2-2; TRBD1 aligns across 11 bases. The CDR3 totals 16 residues. Per the germline V gene, CDR1 is SSHAT and CDR2 is FNYEAQ (reference sequence).

In this sample, this clonotype turned up a few times. The chain couples TRBV3-1 to TRBJ1-2; TRBD1 is a possible D gene (6 bases). Germline lookup yields CDR1 LGHDT and CDR2 YNNKEL (reference sequence). Trimming took 3 bases from V and 3 from J, leaving 14 bases between them. The CDR3 has 15 residues. The DNA for the CDR3 is TGTGCCAGCAGCCACCGTATACAGGGAGACTATGGCTACACCTTC. Translated: CASSHRIQGDYGYTF.

This clonotype was counted a few times. This chain uses TRBV6-5 with TRBJ1-1, with D perhaps TRBD1 (6 bases). The CDR3 length is 13 residues. V was shortened by 7 bases and J by 1 base, with 10 bases between the two germline ends. Germline lookup yields CDR1 MNHEY and CDR2 SVGAGI. This CDR3 is CASKSQGNTEAFF. The CDR3 DNA is TGTGCCAGCAAATCACAGGGGAACACTGAAGCTTTCTTT.

V usage is TRBV12-5 and J usage is TRBJ2-1; D ambiguous. The CDR3 totals 15 residues. Germline assignment: CDR1 LGHNT and CDR2 FRNRAP. V was pared by 2 bases and J by 0 bases, with 8 bases between. This CDR3 is CASGLIVVSYNEQFF. The DNA of the CDR3 is TGTGCTAGTGGTTTGATAGTCGTCTCCTACAATGAGCAGTTCTTC.

This clonotype was seen many times. The gene calls are TRBV12-3 or TRBV12-4 and TRBJ2-7; 9 nucleotides match TRBD2. V gave up 5 bases and J gave up 4 bases; unmatched junction bases: 6. The CDR3 extends over 14 amino acids. The CDR3 loop reads CASSPRLAAYEQYF. The CDR3 nucleotides read TGTGCCAGCAGTCCTCGACTAGCGGCTTACGAGCAGTACTTC.

This clonotype was seen ten or more times. This rearrangement joins TRBV10-3 to TRBJ2-3, with D perhaps TRBD2 (5 bases). CDR3 length equals 19 residues. CDR1 ENHRY and CDR2 SYGVKD come from the germline V gene. V lost 2 bases to trimming and J lost 4 bases, with 25 bases between them. The CDR3 reads CAISEPRSALGIASDTQYF. The CDR3 DNA reads as TGTGCCATCAGTGAGCCCCGTTCGGCCCTCGGGATAGCATCAGATACGCAGTATTTT.

About this clonotype: A much larger clone differs from this one at a single base, so this may be a read error. This rearrangement joins TRBV9 to TRBJ1-2; D uncertain. Trimming removed 2 bases from V and 8 bases from J, with 10 bases in between. The CDR3 length is 12 residues. CDR1 and CDR2 (germline): SGDLS, YYNGEE. CDR3 DNA sequence: TGTGCCAGCAGCGTGAATGATGGCGGCTACACCTTC. This translates into CASSVNDGGYTF.

This clonotype was counted a few times. The genes are TRBV12-3 or TRBV12-4 and TRBJ2-3, with a weak D call TRBD1 (6 bases). V shed 3 bases and J shed 1 base, with 11 bases lying between them. The CDR3 loop spans 15 amino acids. The CDR3 loop reads CASSFEGVGTDTQYF. CDR3 sequence (DNA): TGTGCCAGCAGTTTTGAGGGGGTAGGCACAGATACGCAGTATTTT.

This clonotype was seen repeatedly, ten times or more. The J gene is TRBJ2-1, the V gene TRBV18; a weak D match, TRBD2 (5 bases). The germline V gene encodes CDR1 KGHSH and CDR2 LQKENI. Deletions cut 3 bases from V and 7 bases from J, with 19 bases between. This CDR3 comprises 16 residues. CDR3 sequence: CASSPPRATKRNEQFF. DNA for the CDR3: TGTGCCAGCTCACCTCCGAGGGCCACAAAAAGGAATGAGCAGTTCTTC.

The sample holds a few counts of this clonotype. The gene calls are TRBV10-1 and TRBJ2-1; D ambiguous. The CDR3 totals 15 residues. The V gene lost 4 bases and the J gene lost 0 bases, with 10 bases spanning the gap. Per germline, CDR1 WNHNN and CDR2 SYGVQD (reference sequence). The CDR3 sequence: CASSAEMSSYNEQFF. As DNA, the CDR3 is TGCGCCAGCAGTGCGGAAATGAGCTCCTACAATGAGCAGTTCTTC.

This clonotype was recorded a few times. CDR3 in DNA: TGTGCCAGTAGTACCGCCGGGACGAACACCGGGGAGCTGTTTTTT. It is translated as CASSTAGTNTGELFF. The J gene is TRBJ2-2, the V gene TRBV19, with D possibly matching TRBD2 (5 bases). CDR1 LNHDA and CDR2 SQIVND come from the germline V gene (reference sequence). The V end lost 4 bases, the J end lost 0 bases, and 9 bases lay between the germline ends. The CDR3 contains 15 residues. The full variable domain, completed using reference TRBV19 and TRBJ2-2, is DGGITQSPKYLFRKEGQNVTLSCEQNLNHDAMYWYRQDPGQGLRLIYYSQIVNDFQKGDIAEGYSVSREKKESFPLTVTSAQKNPTAFYLCASSTAGTNTGELFFGEGSRLTVL.